This is a list of T cell receptor beta chains from one sample in a study of blood T cell repertoires in COVID-19. Some clones are missing from TCRdb's copy, which holds only in-frame ones; the method was immunoSEQ multiplex PCR. The table lists around 450,000 clones, less than 95% of them singletons. Specimen: PBMCs or T cells enriched from blood (not recorded which). These receptor sequences come from a man aged 18 to 29 who had recovered from COVID-19. CDR3s include the opening cysteine and the closing phenylalanine or tryptophan. Each record gives: V gene, J gene, CDR3 protein.

TRBV19	TRBJ1-5	CASSVRAGTGGIHQPQHF
TRBV28	TRBJ2-3	CASGAADTQYF
TRBV7-9	TRBJ1-4	CAGNRGSGEKLFF
TRBV12-3/TRBV12-4	TRBJ1-2	CASSPDYYGYTF
TRBV10-3	TRBJ1-1	CASWTDMNTEAFF
TRBV7-9	TRBJ1-5	CASSLQGGGQPQHF
TRBV6-1	TRBJ1-1	CASSETWGPNTEAFF
TRBV4-1	TRBJ2-7	CASSQAGTSEISYEQYF
TRBV7-9	TRBJ2-7	CASSPTILGTTTGFDEQYF
TRBV6-5	TRBJ1-1	CASRTGEGNTEAFF
TRBV9	TRBJ1-2	CASSVVSGNYGYTF
TRBV2	TRBJ2-7	CASSEVLAGVGEQYF
TRBV19	TRBJ1-6	CASSIAAGRNNSPLHF
TRBV3-1/TRBV3-2	TRBJ1-2	CASSPTGGYGYTF
TRBV5-5	TRBJ1-1	CASSLGAGHYGTEAFF
TRBV3-1/TRBV3-2	TRBJ2-2	CASSQKLGLSNTGELFF
TRBV7-9	TRBJ1-3	CASSLAGDFSGNTIYF
TRBV5-4	TRBJ1-1	CASSPGDLTEAFF